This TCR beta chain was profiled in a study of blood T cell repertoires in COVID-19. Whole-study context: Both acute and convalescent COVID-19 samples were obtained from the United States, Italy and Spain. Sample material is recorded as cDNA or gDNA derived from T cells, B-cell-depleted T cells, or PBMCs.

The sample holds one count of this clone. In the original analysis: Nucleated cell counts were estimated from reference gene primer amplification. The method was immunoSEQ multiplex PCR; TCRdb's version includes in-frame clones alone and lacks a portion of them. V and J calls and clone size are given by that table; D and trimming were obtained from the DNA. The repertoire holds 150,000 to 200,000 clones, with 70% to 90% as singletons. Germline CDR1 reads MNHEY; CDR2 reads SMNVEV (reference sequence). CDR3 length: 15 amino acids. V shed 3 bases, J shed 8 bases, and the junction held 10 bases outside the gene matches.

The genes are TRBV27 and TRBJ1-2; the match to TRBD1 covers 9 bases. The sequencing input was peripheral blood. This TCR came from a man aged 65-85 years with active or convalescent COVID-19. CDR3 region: CASSFGRDRVFGYTF. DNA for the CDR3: TGTGCCAGCAGTTTTGGGCGGGACAGGGTTTTCGGCTACACCTTC.